This TCR beta chain was profiled in a study of shared clonotypes between healthy human individuals. With 8 bases clipped from V and 0 bases from J, the junction kept 4 bases outside the gene matches. This CDR3 is 15 amino acids long. Germline V CDR1 and CDR2: MNHNY, SVGAGI (reference sequence). Remarks on this clone: Its antigen is currently unknown.

Libraries were prepared by immunoSEQ multiplex PCR; TCRdb keeps only in-frame clonotypes and omits some of them. The table has around 1.1 million clones, about 80% seen once; the top ten hold 0.5% to 0.65%. Overall study findings and caveats: Genetic and exposure-history diversity was limited by the small donor number.

The sequence came from a man in his late teens or twenties in good health. Some clones in this sample may be carry-over from other donors' samples. The chain employs TRBV6-6 and TRBJ2-1, with TRBD2 matching over 10 bases. Sequencing used memory CD4+ T cells from PBMCs. The subset is: CD45RA-negative fraction. The CDR3 DNA reads as TGTGCCAGCGGCTTAGCGGGAGGCTCCTACAATGAGCAGTTCTTC. Translation gives CASGLAGGSYNEQFF.